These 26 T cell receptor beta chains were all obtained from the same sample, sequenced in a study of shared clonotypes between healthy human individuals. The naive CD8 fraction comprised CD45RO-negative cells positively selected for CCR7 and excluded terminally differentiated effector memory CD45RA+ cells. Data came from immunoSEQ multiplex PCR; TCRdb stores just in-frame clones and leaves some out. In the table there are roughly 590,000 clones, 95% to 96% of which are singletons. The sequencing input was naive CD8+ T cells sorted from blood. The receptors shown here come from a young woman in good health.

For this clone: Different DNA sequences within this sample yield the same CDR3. The CDR3 DNA is TGCAGCGTTGAGCAGGGTTCCTCCTACGAGCAGTACTTC. Translation: CSVEQGSSYEQYF. The chain joins TRBV29-1 to TRBJ2-7, with D maybe TRBD1 (5 bases). The CDR3 is 13 amino acids. V dropped 3 bases and J dropped 0 bases, with 9 bases sitting between them. The germline V gene has CDR1 SQVTM and CDR2 ANQGSEA.

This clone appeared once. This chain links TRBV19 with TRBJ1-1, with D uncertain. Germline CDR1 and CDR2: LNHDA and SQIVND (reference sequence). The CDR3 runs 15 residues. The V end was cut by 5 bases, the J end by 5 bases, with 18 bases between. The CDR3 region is CASSGQRRGMTEAFF. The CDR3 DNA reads TGTGCCAGTAGTGGGCAGCGTCGGGGTATGACTGAAGCTTTCTTT.

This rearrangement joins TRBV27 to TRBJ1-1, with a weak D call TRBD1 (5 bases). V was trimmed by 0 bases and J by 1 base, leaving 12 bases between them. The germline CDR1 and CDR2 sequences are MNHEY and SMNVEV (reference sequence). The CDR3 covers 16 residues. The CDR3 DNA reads TGTGCCAGCAGTTTATCGCAGGGAGCCCCGAACACTGAAGCTTTCTTT. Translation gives CASSLSQGAPNTEAFF.

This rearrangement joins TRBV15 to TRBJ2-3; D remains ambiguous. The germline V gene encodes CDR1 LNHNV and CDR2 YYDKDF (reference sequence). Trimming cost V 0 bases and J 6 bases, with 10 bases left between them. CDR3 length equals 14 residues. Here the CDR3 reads CATSRDSRKDTQYF. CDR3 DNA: TGTGCCACCAGCAGAGACAGTAGAAAGGATACGCAGTATTTT.

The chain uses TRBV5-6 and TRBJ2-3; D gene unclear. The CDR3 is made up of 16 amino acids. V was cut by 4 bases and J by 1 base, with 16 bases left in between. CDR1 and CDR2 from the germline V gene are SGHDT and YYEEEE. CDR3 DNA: TGTGCCAGCAGCCGCCCTTTGGTTCTGGGCACAGATACGCAGTATTTT. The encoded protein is CASSRPLVLGTDTQYF.

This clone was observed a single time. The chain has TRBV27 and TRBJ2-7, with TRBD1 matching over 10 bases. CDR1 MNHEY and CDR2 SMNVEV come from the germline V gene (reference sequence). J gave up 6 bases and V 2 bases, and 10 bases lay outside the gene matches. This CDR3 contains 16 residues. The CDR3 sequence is CASSLLLGQGPSEQYF. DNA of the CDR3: TGTGCCAGCAGTTTACTCCTGGGACAGGGGCCCTCCGAGCAGTACTTC.

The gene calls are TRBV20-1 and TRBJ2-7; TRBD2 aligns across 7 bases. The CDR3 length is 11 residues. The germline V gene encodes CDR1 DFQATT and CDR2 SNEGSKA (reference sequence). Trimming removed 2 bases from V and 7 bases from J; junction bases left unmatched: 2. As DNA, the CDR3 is TGCAGTGCTAGAACGGGGGGAGAGCAGTACTTC. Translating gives CSARTGGEQYF.

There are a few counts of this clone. The CDR3 loop reads CASSLTGQPQHF. CDR3 coding DNA: TGTGCCAGCAGCCTCACGGGGCAGCCCCAGCATTTT. This rearrangement joins TRBV5-6 to TRBJ1-5; D not certain. Trimming removed 4 bases from V and 7 bases from J, with 9 bases in between. Germline-derived CDR1 and CDR2 are SGHDT and YYEEEE. The CDR3 contains 12 residues. The entire variable domain, with the rest obtained from reference TRBV5-6 and TRBJ1-5, is as follows: DAGVTQSPTHLIKTRGQQVTLRCSPKSGHDTVSWYQQALGQGPQFIFQYYEEEERQRGNFPDRFSGHQFPNYSSELNVNALLLGDSALYLCASSLTGQPQHFGDGTRLSIL.

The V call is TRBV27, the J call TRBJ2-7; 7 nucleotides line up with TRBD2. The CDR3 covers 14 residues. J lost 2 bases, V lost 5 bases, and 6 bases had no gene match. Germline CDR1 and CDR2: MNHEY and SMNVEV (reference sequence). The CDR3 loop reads CASSPGTIPYEQYF. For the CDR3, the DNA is TGTGCCAGCAGTCCCGGGACTATACCCTACGAGCAGTACTTC.

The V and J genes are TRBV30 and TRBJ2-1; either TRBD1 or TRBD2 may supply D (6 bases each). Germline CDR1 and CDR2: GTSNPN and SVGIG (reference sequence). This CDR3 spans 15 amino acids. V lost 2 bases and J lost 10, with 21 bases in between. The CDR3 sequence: CAWSLLGGSLSEQFF. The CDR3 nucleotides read TGTGCCTGGAGTCTCTTAGGGGGGAGTCTGAGCGAGCAGTTCTTC.

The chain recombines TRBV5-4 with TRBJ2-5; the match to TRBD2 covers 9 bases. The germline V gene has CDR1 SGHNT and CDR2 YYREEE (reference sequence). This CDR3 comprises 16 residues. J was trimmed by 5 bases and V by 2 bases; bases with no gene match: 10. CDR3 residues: CASSFGSGSSRETQYF. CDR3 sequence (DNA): TGTGCCAGCAGCTTTGGTAGCGGGAGTAGCAGGGAGACCCAGTACTTC.

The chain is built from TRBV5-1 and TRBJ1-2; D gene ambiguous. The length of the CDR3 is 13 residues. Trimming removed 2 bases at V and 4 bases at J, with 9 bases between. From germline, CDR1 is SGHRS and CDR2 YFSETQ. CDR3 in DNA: TGCGCCAGCAGCTTCAAGGCAGGCTATGGCTACACCTTC. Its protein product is CASSFKAGYGYTF.

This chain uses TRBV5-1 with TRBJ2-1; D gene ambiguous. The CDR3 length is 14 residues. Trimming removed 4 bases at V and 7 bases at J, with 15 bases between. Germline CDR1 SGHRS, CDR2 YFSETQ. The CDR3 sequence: CASSRLLGGNEQFF. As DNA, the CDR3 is TGCGCCAGCAGCCGTCTGCTCGGTGGGAATGAGCAGTTCTTC.

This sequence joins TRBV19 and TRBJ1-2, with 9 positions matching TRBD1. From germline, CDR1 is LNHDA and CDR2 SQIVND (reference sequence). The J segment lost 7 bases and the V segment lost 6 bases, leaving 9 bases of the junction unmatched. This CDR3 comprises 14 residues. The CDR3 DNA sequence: TGTGCCAGTAGACCGGGACAGGGAACTGGTGGCTACACCTTC. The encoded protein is CASRPGQGTGGYTF.

Written as DNA, the CDR3 is TGTGCCAGCAGCTTAGCGACCGTCGGTTTCTACGAGCAGTACTTC. It encodes CASSLATVGFYEQYF. The V and J genes are TRBV11-1 and TRBJ2-7; D is uncertain. V lost 0 bases to trimming and J lost 3 bases, with 12 bases between them. Germline V gene sequence: CDR1 SGHAT, CDR2 FQDESV (reference sequence). The CDR3 covers 15 residues.

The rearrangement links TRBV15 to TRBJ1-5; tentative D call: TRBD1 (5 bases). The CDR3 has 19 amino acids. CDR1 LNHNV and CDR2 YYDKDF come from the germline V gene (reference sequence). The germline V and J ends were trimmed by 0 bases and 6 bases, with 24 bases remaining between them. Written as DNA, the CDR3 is TGTGCCACCAGCAGAGATCCTTTAATCGGACACCTCGAAGGTCAGCCCCAGCATTTT. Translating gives CATSRDPLIGHLEGQPQHF.

The DNA for the CDR3 is TGTGCCAGCAGCGCAAGCGTTCAGGGTACTTACGAGCAGTACTTC. Translated: CASSASVQGTYEQYF. The chain uses TRBV9 and TRBJ2-5, with a tentative D call TRBD1 (5 bases). The better agreement between TRBJ2-7 and the DNA end casts doubt on the J call. The CDR3 is 15 residues long. Germline CDR1 is SGDLS and CDR2 is YYNGEE.

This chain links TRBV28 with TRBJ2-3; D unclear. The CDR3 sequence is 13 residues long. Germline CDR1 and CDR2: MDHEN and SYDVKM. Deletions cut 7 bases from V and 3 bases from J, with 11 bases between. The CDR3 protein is CASTGRLTDTQYF. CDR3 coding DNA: TGTGCCAGCACAGGTCGGCTGACAGATACGCAGTATTTT.

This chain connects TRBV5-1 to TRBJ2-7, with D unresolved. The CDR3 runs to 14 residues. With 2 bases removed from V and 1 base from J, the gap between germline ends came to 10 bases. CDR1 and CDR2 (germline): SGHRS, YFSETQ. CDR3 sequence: CASSFTSQSYEQYF. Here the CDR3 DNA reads TGCGCCAGCAGCTTTACCTCCCAATCCTACGAGCAGTACTTC.

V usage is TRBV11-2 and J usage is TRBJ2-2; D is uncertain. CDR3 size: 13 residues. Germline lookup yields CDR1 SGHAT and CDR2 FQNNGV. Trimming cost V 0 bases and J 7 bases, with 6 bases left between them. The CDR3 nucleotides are TGTGCCAGCAGCTTAGATCTTGTCGGGGAGCTGTTTTTT. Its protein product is CASSLDLVGELFF.

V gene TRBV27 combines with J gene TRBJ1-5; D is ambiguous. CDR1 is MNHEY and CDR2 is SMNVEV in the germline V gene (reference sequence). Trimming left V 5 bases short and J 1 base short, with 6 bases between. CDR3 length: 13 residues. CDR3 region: CASSVVSNQPQHF. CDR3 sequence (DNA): TGTGCCAGCAGTGTGGTCAGCAATCAGCCCCAGCATTTT.

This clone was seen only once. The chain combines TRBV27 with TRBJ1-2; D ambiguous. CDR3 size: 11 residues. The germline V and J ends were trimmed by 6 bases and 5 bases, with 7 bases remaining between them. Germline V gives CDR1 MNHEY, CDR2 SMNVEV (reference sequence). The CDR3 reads CASSGTYGYTF. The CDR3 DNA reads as TGTGCCAGCAGCGGAACTTATGGCTACACCTTC.

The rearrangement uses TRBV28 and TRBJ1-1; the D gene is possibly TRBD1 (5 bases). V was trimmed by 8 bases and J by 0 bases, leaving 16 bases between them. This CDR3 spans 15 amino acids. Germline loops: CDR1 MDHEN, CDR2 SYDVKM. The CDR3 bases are TGTGCCAGCGGGTGGCAGGGAGTAATGAACACTGAAGCTTTCTTT. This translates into CASGWQGVMNTEAFF.

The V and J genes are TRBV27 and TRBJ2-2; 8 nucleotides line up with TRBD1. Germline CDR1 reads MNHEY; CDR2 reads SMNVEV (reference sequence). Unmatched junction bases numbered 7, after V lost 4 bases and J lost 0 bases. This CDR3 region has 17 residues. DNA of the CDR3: TGTGCCAGCAGTTACGACATGGACAGGGCGAACACCGGGGAGCTGTTTTTT. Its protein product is CASSYDMDRANTGELFF.

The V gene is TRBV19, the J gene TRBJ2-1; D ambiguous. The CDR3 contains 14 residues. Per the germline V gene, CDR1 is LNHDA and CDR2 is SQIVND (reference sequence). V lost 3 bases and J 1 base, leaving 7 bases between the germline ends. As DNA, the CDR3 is TGTGCCAGTAGTATTTGGGGTTCCTACAATGAGCAGTTCTTC. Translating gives CASSIWGSYNEQFF.

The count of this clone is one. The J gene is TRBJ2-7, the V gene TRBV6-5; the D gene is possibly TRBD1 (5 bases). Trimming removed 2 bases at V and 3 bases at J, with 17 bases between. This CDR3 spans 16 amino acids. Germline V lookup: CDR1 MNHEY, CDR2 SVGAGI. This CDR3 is CASSYTTTDSYYEQYF. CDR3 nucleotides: TGTGCCAGCAGTTACACGACGACAGATTCTTACTACGAGCAGTACTTC.